This T cell receptor (beta chain) was recorded in a study of cytomegalovirus exposure and HLA in healthy donors. TCRdb's copy holds only in-frame clones and misses some; the assay was immunoSEQ multiplex PCR. The data show fewer than 250,000 clones, around 87% seen once. The receptor was isolated from a woman between 18 and 30 years old in good health and CMV-seropositive. The sample comprised PBMCs.

The CDR3 nucleotides read TGTGCCAGTAGCCTGGGGGGGGAAGAGGGCTATGGCTACACCTTC. This codes for CASSLGGEEGYGYTF. The chain uses TRBV19 and TRBJ1-2, with D maybe TRBD1 (5 bases). Germline lookup yields CDR1 LNHDA and CDR2 SQIVND (reference sequence). Trimming left V 6 bases short and J 4 bases short, with 18 bases between. The CDR3 is made up of 15 amino acids.